This T cell receptor (beta chain) was profiled in a study of T cell responses to AZD1222 COVID-19 vaccine. Regarding the study as a whole: White British ancestry dominated among donors, who included more females, and clonal diversity was possibly underestimated.

The data were produced by immunoSEQ multiplex PCR, yet TCRdb's version contains in-frame clones alone and is incomplete. The sample holds 90,000 to 150,000 clones, 87% seen once. This clone was seen once. Its specificity is unknown. The TCR sequence derives from an adult who received the AZD1222 COVID-19 vaccine. The input for sequencing was peripheral blood, taken 28 days after the second AZD1222 dose.

The CDR3 DNA is TGTGCCAGCAGCTTGATCACCAACACCGGGGAGCTGTTTTTT. This gives the protein CASSLITNTGELFF. The chain uses TRBV5-5 and TRBJ2-2; the D is unclear. CDR3 size: 14 residues. The germline V gene has CDR1 SGHKS and CDR2 YYEKEE (reference sequence). Trimming removed 1 base at V and 2 bases at J, with 6 bases between.